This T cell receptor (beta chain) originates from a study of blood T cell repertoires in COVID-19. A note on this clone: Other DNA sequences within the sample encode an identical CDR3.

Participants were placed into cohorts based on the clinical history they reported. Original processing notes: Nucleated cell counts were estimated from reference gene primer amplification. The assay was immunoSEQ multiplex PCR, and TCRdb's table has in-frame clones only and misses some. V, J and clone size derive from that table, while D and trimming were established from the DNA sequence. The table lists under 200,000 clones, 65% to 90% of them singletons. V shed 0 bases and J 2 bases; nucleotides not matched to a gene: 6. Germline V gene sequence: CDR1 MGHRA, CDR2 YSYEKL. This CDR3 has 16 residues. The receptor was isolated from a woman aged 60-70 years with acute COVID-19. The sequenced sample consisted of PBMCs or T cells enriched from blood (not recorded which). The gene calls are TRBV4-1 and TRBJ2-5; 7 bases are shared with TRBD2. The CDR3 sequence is CASSQDRGGGQETQYF. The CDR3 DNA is TGCGCCAGCAGCCAAGACCGAGGCGGGGGTCAAGAGACCCAGTACTTC.